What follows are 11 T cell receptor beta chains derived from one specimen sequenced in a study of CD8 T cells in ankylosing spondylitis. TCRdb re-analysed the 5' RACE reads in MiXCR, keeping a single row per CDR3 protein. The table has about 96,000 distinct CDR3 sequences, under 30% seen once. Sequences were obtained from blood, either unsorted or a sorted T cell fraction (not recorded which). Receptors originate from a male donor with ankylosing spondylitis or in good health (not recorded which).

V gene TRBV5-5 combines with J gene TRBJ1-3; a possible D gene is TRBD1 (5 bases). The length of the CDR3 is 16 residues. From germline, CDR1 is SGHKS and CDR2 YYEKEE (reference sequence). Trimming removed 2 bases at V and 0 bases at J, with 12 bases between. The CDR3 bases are TGTGCCAGCAGCTTTCTTCAGGGCGGCTCTGGAAACACCATATATTTT. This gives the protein CASSFLQGGSGNTIYF.

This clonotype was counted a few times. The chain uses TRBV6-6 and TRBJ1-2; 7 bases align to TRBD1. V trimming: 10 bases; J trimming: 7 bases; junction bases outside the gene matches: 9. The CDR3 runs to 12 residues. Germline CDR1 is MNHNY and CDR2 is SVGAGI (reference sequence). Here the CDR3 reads CAIQMQGGGYTF. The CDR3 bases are TGTGCCATCCAAATGCAGGGGGGTGGCTACACCTTC.

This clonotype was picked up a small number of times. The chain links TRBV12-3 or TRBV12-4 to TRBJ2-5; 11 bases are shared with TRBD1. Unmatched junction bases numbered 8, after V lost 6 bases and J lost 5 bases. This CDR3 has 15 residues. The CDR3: CASRSGTGGFETQYF. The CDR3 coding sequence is TGTGCCAGCAGATCAGGGACAGGGGGTTTTGAGACCCAGTACTTC.

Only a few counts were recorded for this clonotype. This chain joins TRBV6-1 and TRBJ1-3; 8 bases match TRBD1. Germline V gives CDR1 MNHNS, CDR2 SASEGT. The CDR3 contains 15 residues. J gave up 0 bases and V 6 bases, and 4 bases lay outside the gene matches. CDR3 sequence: CASSGTGLSGNTIYF. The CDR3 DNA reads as TGTGCCAGCAGCGGGACAGGTCTCTCTGGAAACACCATATATTTT.

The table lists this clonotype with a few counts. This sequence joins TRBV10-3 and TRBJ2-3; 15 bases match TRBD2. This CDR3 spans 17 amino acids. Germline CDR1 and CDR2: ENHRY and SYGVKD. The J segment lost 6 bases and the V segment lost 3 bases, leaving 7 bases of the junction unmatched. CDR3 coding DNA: TGTGCCATCAGTGAAAACTTTGGACTAGCGGGAGGGGATACGCAGTATTTT. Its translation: CAISENFGLAGGDTQYF.

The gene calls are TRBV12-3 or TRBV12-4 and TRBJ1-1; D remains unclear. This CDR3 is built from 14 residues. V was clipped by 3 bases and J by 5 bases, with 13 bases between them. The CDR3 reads CASSFGPMYTEAFF. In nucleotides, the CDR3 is TGTGCCAGCAGTTTTGGGCCTATGTATACTGAAGCTTTCTTT.

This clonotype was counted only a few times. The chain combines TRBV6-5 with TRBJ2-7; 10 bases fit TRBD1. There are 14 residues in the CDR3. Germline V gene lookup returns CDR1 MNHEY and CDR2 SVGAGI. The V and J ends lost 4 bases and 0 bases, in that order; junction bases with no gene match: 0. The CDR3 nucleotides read TGTGCCAGCAGTTGGACAGGGGGCTCCTACGAGCAGTACTTC. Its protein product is CASSWTGGSYEQYF.

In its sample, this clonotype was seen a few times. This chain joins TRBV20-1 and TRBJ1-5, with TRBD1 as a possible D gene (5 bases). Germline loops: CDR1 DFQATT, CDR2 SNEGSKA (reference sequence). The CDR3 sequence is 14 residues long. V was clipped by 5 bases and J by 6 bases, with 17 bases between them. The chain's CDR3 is CSADDWTQGQPQHF. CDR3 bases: TGCAGTGCTGACGACTGGACCCAGGGTCAGCCCCAGCATTTT.

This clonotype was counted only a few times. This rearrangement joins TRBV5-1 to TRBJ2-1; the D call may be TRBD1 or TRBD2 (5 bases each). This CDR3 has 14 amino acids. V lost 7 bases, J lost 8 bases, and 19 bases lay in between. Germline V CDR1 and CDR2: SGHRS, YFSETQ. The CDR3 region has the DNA TGCGCCAGCGGGAGCCGGGACCCAGGCGATGAGCAGTTCTTC. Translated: CASGSRDPGDEQFF.

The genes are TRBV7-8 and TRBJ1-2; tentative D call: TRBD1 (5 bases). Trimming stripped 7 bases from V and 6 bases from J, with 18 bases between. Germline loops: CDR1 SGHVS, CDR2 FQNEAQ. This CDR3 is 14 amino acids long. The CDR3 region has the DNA TGTGCCAGCAACAGTGCGGGGCCCTCCCATGGCTACACCTTC. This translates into CASNSAGPSHGYTF.

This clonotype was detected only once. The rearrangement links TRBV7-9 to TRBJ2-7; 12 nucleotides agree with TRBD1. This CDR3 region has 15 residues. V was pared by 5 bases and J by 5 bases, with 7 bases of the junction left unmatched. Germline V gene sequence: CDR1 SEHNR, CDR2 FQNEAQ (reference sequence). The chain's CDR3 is CASSRMGQGADEQYF. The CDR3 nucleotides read TGTGCCAGCAGCCGCATGGGACAGGGGGCTGACGAGCAGTACTTC.